This T cell receptor (beta chain) was identified in a study of cytomegalovirus exposure and HLA in healthy donors. The overall study: Around 85 million unique TCR sequences came from HLA-typed donors in an early release.

Notes on this clone: Its antigen is unidentified.

60 Vbeta and 13 Jbeta primers were used in PCR. TCRdb's table, derived via immunoSEQ multiplex PCR, lists solely in-frame clones and lacks some. The sample includes about 60,000 clones, more than 65% seen only once; the top ten take about 2.7%. General study points: A list of 164 TCR beta chains associated with cytomegalovirus was given. Most likely, a cluster of highly shared sequence variants arose as a sequencing artifact.

Trimming took 3 bases from V and 2 from J; bases not matched to a gene: 5. Germline CDR1 is SGHRS and CDR2 is YFSETQ. The CDR3 covers 15 residues. The sequenced sample was PBMCs. This clonotype was obtained from a woman younger than 45 in good health and CMV-seronegative. The V gene is TRBV5-1, the J gene TRBJ2-1; 7 nucleotides agree with TRBD2. The DNA of the CDR3 is TGCGCCAGCAGCTCCACTAGCGAGCCCTACAATGAGCAGTTCTTC. Protein sequence: CASSSTSEPYNEQFF.